The 32 T cell receptor beta chains presented below share a single source sample, sequenced in a study of T cell responses to AZD1222 COVID-19 vaccine. Method: immunoSEQ multiplex PCR; TCRdb's copy keeps in-frame clones and lacks some. The data hold under 150,000 clones, with around nine tenths observed a single time. The source was peripheral blood, collected on day 0 of AZD1222 vaccination. These receptors originate from an adult in good health.

The V and J genes are TRBV11-2 and TRBJ2-7; 7 nucleotides match TRBD2. Trimming cost V 0 bases and J 7 bases; bases outside gene matches: 21. Germline values: CDR1 SGHAT, CDR2 FQNNGV. The CDR3 has 19 residues. The CDR3 coding sequence is TGTGCCAGCAGCTTAGATGACAGTATTCTAACCGGGGGGATGGGGGAGCAGTACTTC. This sequence encodes CASSLDDSILTGGMGEQYF. Drawing the rest from reference TRBV11-2 and TRBJ2-7, the complete variable domain is EAGVAQSPRYKIIEKRQSVAFWCNPISGHATLYWYQQILGQGPKLLIQFQNNGVVDDSQLPKDRFSAERLKGVDSTLKIQPAKLEDSAVYLCASSLDDSILTGGMGEQYFGPGTRLTVT.

The chain carries TRBV9 and TRBJ1-6; D gene uncertain. The CDR3 is 14 amino acids. V lost 4 bases, J lost 8 bases, and 13 bases lay in between. Germline CDR1 reads SGDLS; CDR2 reads YYNGEE. The chain's CDR3 is CASSSAADYSPLHF. In DNA, the CDR3 is TGTGCCAGCAGCTCTGCAGCGGACTATTCACCCCTCCACTTT.

V gene TRBV6-5 combines with J gene TRBJ1-1, with D perhaps TRBD1 (5 bases). This CDR3 is built from 14 residues. Germline lookup yields CDR1 MNHEY and CDR2 SVGAGI. Trimming took 4 bases from V and 6 from J, leaving 15 bases between them. The CDR3: CASSSSQGGAEAFF. The CDR3 DNA follows: TGTGCCAGCAGTTCTAGCCAGGGTGGCGCTGAAGCTTTCTTT.

The chain carries TRBV12-5 and TRBJ1-1; D perhaps matches TRBD1 (6 bases). The CDR3 extends over 16 amino acids. Between the trimmed V and J ends, which lost 1 base and 1 base, there was a span of 13 bases. Germline-derived CDR1 and CDR2 are LGHNT and FRNRAP. The CDR3 region is CASGLAGGAWNTEAFF. The CDR3 DNA reads as TGTGCTAGTGGTTTGGCCGGGGGCGCGTGGAACACTGAAGCTTTCTTT.

The V and J genes are TRBV7-9 and TRBJ1-5; D is ambiguous. Germline values: CDR1 SEHNR, CDR2 FQNEAQ (reference sequence). The CDR3 has 13 amino acids. The V end lost 2 bases, the J end lost 5 bases, and 7 bases lay between the germline ends. CDR3 region: CASSLNSYQPQHF. The CDR3 bases are TGTGCCAGCAGCTTAAACAGTTATCAGCCCCAGCATTTT.

This chain joins TRBV2 and TRBJ2-7; 7 bases are a match to TRBD1. In germline, CDR1 is SNHLY, CDR2 FYNNEI. The CDR3 runs to 15 residues. With 1 base clipped from V and 2 bases from J, the junction kept 5 bases outside the gene matches. CDR3 nucleotide sequence: TGTGCCAGCAGTGAAGGAGGGACAGAAACCTACGAGCAGTACTTC. Translation: CASSEGGTETYEQYF.

V is TRBV25-1 and J is TRBJ2-1; 8 bases align to TRBD2. Germline V gene lookup returns CDR1 MGHDK and CDR2 SYGVNS. The CDR3 runs 15 residues. V lost 2 bases and J lost 4; bases outside the gene matches: 4. The CDR3 region has the DNA TGTGCCAGCAGTGAACAAAGCGGGAGTTACAATGAGCAGTTCTTC. This codes for CASSEQSGSYNEQFF.

This rearrangement joins TRBV29-1 to TRBJ1-1; 8 nucleotides agree with TRBD1. The germline gives CDR1 SQVTM, CDR2 ANQGSEA. With 5 bases clipped from V and 3 bases from J, the junction kept 5 bases outside the gene matches. The CDR3 is 13 residues long. The CDR3 coding sequence is TGCAGCGTTCAGGACAGGGCGGACACTGAAGCTTTCTTT. The encoded protein is CSVQDRADTEAFF.

Here the CDR3 DNA reads TGTGCCATCAGCGATACACAGAGGGCTTTCGGCTACACCTTC. Translated, it gives CAISDTQRAFGYTF. This chain connects TRBV10-3 to TRBJ1-2; D is unresolved. Trimming took 6 bases from V and 8 from J, leaving 19 bases between them. The V gene's germline CDR1 is ENHRY and CDR2 SYGVKD. The CDR3 has 14 amino acids.

This clone has a single count. J is TRBJ1-1 and V is TRBV5-4, with D possibly being TRBD1 (5 bases). The germline V gene has CDR1 SGHNT and CDR2 YYREEE (reference sequence). V was clipped by 0 bases and J by 3 bases, with 21 bases between them. The CDR3 totals 18 residues. Here the CDR3 reads CASSLGVVRGSRDTEAFF. The CDR3 DNA reads as TGTGCCAGCAGCTTGGGCGTGGTTCGGGGGAGTAGAGACACTGAAGCTTTCTTT.

The sample holds a few counts of this clone. The V and J genes are TRBV3-1 (or the pseudogene TRBV3-2) and TRBJ1-1; D unclear. The CDR3 runs 11 residues. V was clipped by 1 base and J by 7 bases, with 4 bases between them. Germline CDR1 LGHDT, CDR2 YNNKEL (reference sequence). The CDR3 coding sequence is TGTGCCAGCAGCCAAGGCATTGAAGCTTTCTTT. Translated, it gives CASSQGIEAFF.

V usage is TRBV11-1 and J usage is TRBJ2-1; 10 positions agree with TRBD1. CDR3 size: 15 residues. V was clipped by 4 bases and J by 5 bases; unmatched bases: 5. Germline loops: CDR1 SGHAT, CDR2 FQDESV (reference sequence). CDR3 bases: TGTGCCAGCAGCTCCCGGACAGGGGGGAACAATGAGCAGTTCTTC. It codes for CASSSRTGGNNEQFF.

This chain links TRBV7-9 with TRBJ2-1, with D unclear. This CDR3 has 12 amino acids. The ends were cut back, 3 bases at V and 9 bases at J, with 9 bases in the middle. CDR1 is SEHNR and CDR2 is FQNEAQ in the germline V gene (reference sequence). The CDR3 reads CASSFPRSEQFF. CDR3 sequence (DNA): TGTGCCAGCAGCTTCCCTCGGAGTGAGCAGTTCTTC. The full variable domain, in which reference TRBV7-9 and TRBJ2-1 provide the parts outside the CDR3, is DTGVSQNPRHKITKRGQNVTFRCDPISEHNRLYWYRQTLGQGPEFLTYFQNEAQLEKSRLLSDRFSAERPKGSFSTLEIQRTEQGDSAMYLCASSFPRSEQFFGPGTRLTVL.

The gene calls are TRBV4-1 and TRBJ1-1; D is unclear. V lost 8 bases and J 1 base, leaving 11 bases between the germline ends. From germline, CDR1 is MGHRA and CDR2 YSYEKL. CDR3 length equals 13 residues. The CDR3 spells CASLSDRNTEAFF. The DNA of the CDR3 is TGCGCCAGCCTATCGGATCGGAACACTGAAGCTTTCTTT.

The chain joins TRBV7-3 to TRBJ2-3, with D perhaps matching TRBD1 (6 bases). The V end lost 2 bases, the J end lost 1 base, and 10 bases lay between the germline ends. The CDR3 covers 15 residues. Germline loops: CDR1 SGHTA, CDR2 FQGTGA. CDR3 protein: CASSLGQPGTDTQYF. The CDR3 region has the DNA TGTGCCAGCAGCTTAGGACAGCCAGGCACAGATACGCAGTATTTT.

The chain has TRBV15 and TRBJ2-2; 7 bases agree with TRBD1. After removal of 3 bases from V and 6 bases from J, the junction contained 4 bases not matched to a gene. The CDR3 has 14 amino acids. Germline V gene sequence: CDR1 LNHNV, CDR2 YYDKDF (reference sequence). CDR3 nucleotides: TGTGCCACCAGCAGGCGACAGGGTGCCGGGGAGCTGTTTTTT. Residues: CATSRRQGAGELFF.

The chain joins TRBV5-4 to TRBJ2-3; D perhaps matches TRBD1 (7 bases). Trimming took 4 bases from V and 0 from J, leaving 12 bases between them. CDR3 length: 15 residues. The V gene's germline CDR1 is SGHNT and CDR2 YYREEE (reference sequence). DNA for the CDR3: TGTGCCAGCAGCCAGGGGGGACAAAGCACAGATACGCAGTATTTT. Translated: CASSQGGQSTDTQYF.

The rearrangement links TRBV19 to TRBJ2-1, with D perhaps matching TRBD1 (6 bases). This CDR3 has 13 amino acids. Trimming cost V 6 bases and J 4 bases, with 10 bases left between them. Per the germline V gene, CDR1 is LNHDA and CDR2 is SQIVND (reference sequence). The CDR3 spells CASSRDIYNEQFF. The CDR3 nucleotides are TGTGCCAGTAGCCGGGACATTTACAATGAGCAGTTCTTC.

The rearrangement joins TRBV21-1 to TRBJ2-7; TRBD1 is the table's D call and was not checked against the DNA. TRBV21-1 is classified as a pseudogene. The CDR3 sequence is 15 residues long. In nucleotides, the CDR3 is TGTGCCAGCAGCAAAGGGGGCAGGGGCGGGTACGAGCAGTACTTC. This gives the protein CASSKGGRGGYEQYF.

This clone has only one observation. The same CDR3 also results from other DNA sequences found in this sample. The chain couples TRBV4-3 to TRBJ2-1, with 7 bases that match TRBD2. The CDR3 extends over 16 amino acids. Trimming cost V 0 bases and J 4 bases; bases outside gene matches: 6. Germline values: CDR1 LGHNA, CDR2 YSLEER. In nucleotides, the CDR3 is TGCGCCAGCAGCCAAGATGGGCTAGCGGAGTACAATGAGCAGTTCTTC. It specifies CASSQDGLAEYNEQFF.

The V and J genes are TRBV28 and TRBJ2-3; tentative D call: TRBD2 (5 bases). CDR1 MDHEN and CDR2 SYDVKM come from the germline V gene. The V end was cut by 2 bases, the J end by 5 bases, with 8 bases between. This CDR3 spans 13 amino acids. In DNA form, the CDR3 reads TGTGCCAGCAGTTTACCCGGGGTAGATACGCAGTATTTT. Amino acids: CASSLPGVDTQYF.

The chain uses TRBV2 and TRBJ1-5; 8 nucleotides match TRBD1. The CDR3 contains 17 residues. V shed 5 bases, J shed 7 bases, and the junction held 16 bases outside the gene matches. Germline V gene lookup returns CDR1 SNHLY and CDR2 FYNNEI. CDR3 amino acids: CASSYLKPDRGKQPQHF. DNA of the CDR3: TGTGCCAGCAGTTACCTTAAACCCGACAGGGGAAAACAGCCCCAGCATTTT.

This clone was seen a single time. The chain uses TRBV5-1 and TRBJ1-1; tentatively, D is TRBD1 (6 bases). The CDR3 extends over 16 amino acids. Germline-derived CDR1 and CDR2 are SGHRS and YFSETQ. Trimming removed 2 bases at V and 1 base at J, with 15 bases between. CDR3 sequence (DNA): TGCGCCAGCAGCTTAGTTAGGAAACAGGGGAACACTGAAGCTTTCTTT. Amino acids: CASSLVRKQGNTEAFF.

This clone appeared a single time. The rearrangement joins TRBV13 to TRBJ1-2; D remains ambiguous. The CDR3 sequence is 16 residues long. The germline gives CDR1 PRHDT, CDR2 FYEKMQ (reference sequence). V was clipped by 5 bases and J by 1 base, with 17 bases between them. As DNA, the CDR3 is TGTGCCAGCAGCCCAGGACCCCGAACCGATAACTATGGCTACACCTTC. It encodes CASSPGPRTDNYGYTF.

The chain uses TRBV30 and TRBJ1-4; 7 bases agree with TRBD1. The CDR3 is 16 amino acids. The V and J ends lost 3 bases and 5 bases, in that order; junction bases with no gene match: 12. Germline CDR1 GTSNPN, CDR2 SVGIG (reference sequence). Here the CDR3 DNA reads TGTGCCTGGAGCGGTATCCACGGGACAGTAAATGAAAAACTGTTTTTT. This gives the protein CAWSGIHGTVNEKLFF. Using reference TRBV30 and TRBJ1-4 for the parts outside the CDR3, the full variable domain is SQTIHQWPATLVQPVGSPLSLECTVEGTSNPNLYWYRQAAGRGLQLLFYSVGIGQISSEVPQNLSASRPQDRQFILSSKKLLLSDSGFYLCAWSGIHGTVNEKLFFGSGTQLSVL.

This clone was seen once. The chain uses TRBV18 and TRBJ1-2; 7 bases line up with TRBD1. Germline V gene sequence: CDR1 KGHSH, CDR2 LQKENI. This CDR3 is built from 13 residues. After removal of 6 bases from V and 3 bases from J, the junction contained 4 bases not matched to a gene. Here the CDR3 reads CASSPQGDYGYTF. The CDR3 DNA reads as TGTGCCAGCTCGCCGCAGGGGGACTATGGCTACACCTTC.

This chain connects TRBV30 to TRBJ2-2; possibly TRBD1 for D (5 bases). CDR1 is GTSNPN, CDR2 SVGIG, per germline (reference sequence). The CDR3 spans 14 residues. V was pared by 2 bases and J by 5 bases, with 12 bases between. The CDR3 DNA reads TGTGCCTGGAGTTTAATAGGGGCGACCGGGGAGCTGTTTTTT. It yields the protein CAWSLIGATGELFF.

The chain has TRBV19 and TRBJ2-2, with 11 bases identical to TRBD1. Germline CDR1 LNHDA, CDR2 SQIVND (reference sequence). V lost 6 bases to trimming and J lost 6 bases; unmatched junction nucleotides: 12. The CDR3 runs 17 residues. The CDR3 bases are TGTGCCAGTAGGCTCCGAACCGGGACAGGGGGACCCGGGGAGCTGTTTTTT. It translates to CASRLRTGTGGPGELFF. Using reference TRBV19 and TRBJ2-2 for the parts outside the CDR3, the full variable domain is DGGITQSPKYLFRKEGQNVTLSCEQNLNHDAMYWYRQDPGQGLRLIYYSQIVNDFQKGDIAEGYSVSREKKESFPLTVTSAQKNPTAFYLCASRLRTGTGGPGELFFGEGSRLTVL.

The J gene is TRBJ1-4, the V gene TRBV7-2; tentative D call: TRBD1 (5 bases). Germline V CDR1 and CDR2: SGHTA, FQGNSA. This CDR3 is built from 15 residues. V lost 1 base, J lost 3 bases, and 9 bases lay in between. CDR3 residues: CASSLVRGANEKLFF. CDR3 DNA sequence: TGTGCCAGCAGCTTAGTTCGGGGGGCTAATGAAAAACTGTTTTTT. The full variable domain, rest sourced from reference TRBV7-2 and TRBJ1-4, is GAGVSQSPSNKVTEKGKDVELRCDPISGHTALYWYRQSLGQGLEFLIYFQGNSAPDKSGLPSDRFSAERTGGSVSTLTIQRTQQEDSAVYLCASSLVRGANEKLFFGSGTQLSVL.

The rearrangement uses TRBV7-8 and TRBJ2-7, with a possible D match to TRBD1 (6 bases). The CDR3 is 15 amino acids. V lost 0 bases and J lost 2, with 11 bases in between. Germline V gene data show CDR1 as SGHVS and CDR2 as FQNEAQ. CDR3 loop: CASSLARTVTYEQYF. In DNA form, the CDR3 reads TGTGCCAGCAGCTTAGCTAGGACAGTCACCTACGAGCAGTACTTC.

The rearrangement links TRBV5-1 to TRBJ2-3; TRBD2 is a possible D gene (6 bases). Germline V gene lookup returns CDR1 SGHRS and CDR2 YFSETQ. Trimming took 5 bases from V and 6 from J, leaving 25 bases between them. The CDR3 covers 17 residues. The CDR3 sequence: CASRQAQRRDGRDTQYF. As DNA, the CDR3 is TGCGCCAGCAGGCAAGCCCAGCGGCGGGATGGTAGGGATACGCAGTATTTT.

The gene calls are TRBV6-5 and TRBJ2-5; TRBD1 or TRBD2 may be the D gene (5 bases each). This CDR3 is built from 13 residues. In germline, CDR1 is MNHEY, CDR2 SVGAGI. The germline V and J ends were trimmed by 8 bases and 5 bases, with 15 bases remaining between them. The CDR3 reads CASEGWYGETQYF. The CDR3 DNA reads as TGTGCCAGCGAGGGGTGGTACGGGGAGACCCAGTACTTC.